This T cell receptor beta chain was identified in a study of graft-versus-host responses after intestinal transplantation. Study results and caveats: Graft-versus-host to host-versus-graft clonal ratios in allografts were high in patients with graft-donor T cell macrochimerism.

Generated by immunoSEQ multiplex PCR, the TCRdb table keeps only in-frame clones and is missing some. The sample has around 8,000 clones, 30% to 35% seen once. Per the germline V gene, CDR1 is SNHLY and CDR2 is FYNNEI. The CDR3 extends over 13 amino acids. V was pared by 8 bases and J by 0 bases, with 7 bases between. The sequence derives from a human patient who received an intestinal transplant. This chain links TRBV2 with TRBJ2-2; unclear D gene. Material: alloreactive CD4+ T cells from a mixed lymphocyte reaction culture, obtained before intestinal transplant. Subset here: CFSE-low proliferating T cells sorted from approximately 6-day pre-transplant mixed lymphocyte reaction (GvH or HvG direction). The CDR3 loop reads CASARANTGELFF. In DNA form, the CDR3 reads TGTGCCAGCGCCCGGGCGAACACCGGGGAGCTGTTTTTT.